This T cell receptor beta chain stems from a study of breast tumors, draining lymph nodes, adjacent tissues (dated by TCRdb to 2016 to 2017). At the level of the whole study: In breast cancer patients, the study compared the TCR beta repertoires of tumor, adjacent nontumor tissue and axillary lymph nodes. The study was designed to assess the relationships and possible T-cell exchange between tumor, surrounding tissue and draining lymph node repertoires in human breast cancer. Overall study results and their limits: T-cell repertoire diversity in tumors was found to be lower than in lymph nodes but higher than in nontumor tissue, and preferential V and J gene usage was observed. In luminal-like breast cancer, tumor and nontumor tissue repertoires resembled each other significantly more than in basal-like breast cancer. The data were considered consistent with the idea that most tumor T cells come from the lymph node and then expand in tumor tissue. The conclusion that tumor T cells originate in lymph nodes was framed as consistent with a hypothesis rather than directly demonstrated.

The CDR1 and CDR2 encoded by the germline V gene are SGHDT and YYEEEE. V loses 2 bases, J loses 6 bases, and the germline ends lie 9 bases apart. Including cysteine and phenylalanine, the CDR3 has 13 amino acids. Just the 39-base CDR3 DNA is kept, in frame starting at base 1. The sample was run on an Illumina HiSeq 2000. TCR beta chain libraries were generated through multiplex PCR amplification. The amplified TCR beta chain products were analyzed by high-throughput sequencing. The raw public reads went through TCRdb reprocessing: fastp at Q25, MiXCR clone calling, in-frame beta chains kept. Identical CDR3 proteins give one entry, which carries the most common genes and DNA. This sample comprises 55,000 to 75,000 distinct CDR3 sequences, 40% to 55% of them detected only once. The ten largest account for over 7.5% of the sample. Turning to this clonotype: The antigen it recognizes is unknown. A much larger clone lies a single base off, so this may be a read error.

This sequence originates from a female donor with breast cancer. Some clones in this sample may be carry-over from other donors' samples. The sequenced sample consisted of breast tumor tissue. The chain links TRBV5-6 with TRBJ1-5, with the identity of the D gene unclear. The nucleotide sequence is TGTGCCAGCAGCTTATCGAACACTCAGCCCCAGCATTTT. Translated, this gives CASSLSNTQPQHF.